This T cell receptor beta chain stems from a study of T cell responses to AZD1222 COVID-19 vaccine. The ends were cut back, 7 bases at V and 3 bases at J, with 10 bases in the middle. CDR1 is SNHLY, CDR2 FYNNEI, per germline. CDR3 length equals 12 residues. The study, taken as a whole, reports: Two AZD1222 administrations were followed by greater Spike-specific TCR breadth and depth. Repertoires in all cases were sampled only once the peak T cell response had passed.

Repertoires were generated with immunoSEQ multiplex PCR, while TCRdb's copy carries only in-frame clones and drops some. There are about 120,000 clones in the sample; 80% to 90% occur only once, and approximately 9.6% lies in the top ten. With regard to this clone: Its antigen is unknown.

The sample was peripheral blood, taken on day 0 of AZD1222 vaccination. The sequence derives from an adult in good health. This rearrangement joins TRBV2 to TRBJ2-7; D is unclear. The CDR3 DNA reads TGTGCCAGCATAAAGCGAAACTACGAGCAGTACTTC. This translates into CASIKRNYEQYF.